The 25 T cell receptor beta chains in this list originate from one sample, sequenced in a study of Graves' ophthalmopathy and Graves' hyperthyroidism. TCR beta CDR3 amplification used RNA transcripts. Scientists carried out first-round RT-PCR using HTBI primers and then a second-round multiplex PCR. TCRdb redid the calling of the multiplex PCR reads with MiXCR, one entry per CDR3 protein. The repertoire includes roughly 350,000 distinct CDR3 sequences, about a sixth of them detected once, and roughly 2.3% sits in the top ten. Sequenced input: peripheral blood. The receptor source for this set is an adult woman with stable Graves' hyperthyroidism.

This clonotype was found many times. V is TRBV15 and J is TRBJ2-7; D tentatively fits TRBD1 or TRBD2 (5 bases each). Germline loops: CDR1 LNHNV, CDR2 YYDKDF (reference sequence). The V gene lost 0 bases and the J gene lost 3 bases, with 12 bases spanning the gap. This CDR3 region has 15 residues. DNA for the CDR3: TGTGCCACCAGCAGAGATCCCAGGGACGGCTACGAGCAGTACTTC. Translation: CATSRDPRDGYEQYF.

The rearrangement links TRBV6-1 to TRBJ1-5; the D gene is possibly TRBD1 (6 bases). CDR3 length: 13 residues. V was pared by 6 bases and J by 5 bases, with 11 bases between. CDR1 and CDR2 from the germline V gene are MNHNS and SASEGT. CDR3 in DNA: TGTGCCAGCAGGTGGGGGCGGCATCAGCCCCAGCATTTT. As protein: CASRWGRHQPQHF.

This clonotype has more than one count but fewer than ten. At one boundary the junction diverges from the germline segment, which might be a read error. The chain has TRBV7-8 and TRBJ2-7; 7 bases are shared with TRBD1. Germline V gives CDR1 SGHVS, CDR2 FQNEAQ. The CDR3 extends over 13 amino acids. The CDR3 reads CASRLTGKDEQYF. The CDR3 nucleotides are TGTGCCAGCAGGCTGACAGGGAAGGACGAGCAATACTTC.

This clonotype was counted between two and nine times. The V gene is TRBV6-1, the J gene TRBJ2-7; 7 bases fit TRBD1. The germline gives CDR1 MNHNS, CDR2 SASEGT. The CDR3 is made up of 12 amino acids. The V segment lost 11 bases and the J segment 2 bases; nucleotides outside the gene matches: 6. The CDR3 DNA is TGTGCCTCCACGGGACAGACCTACGAGCAGTACTTC. This sequence encodes CASTGQTYEQYF.

This clonotype was seen many times. The chain recombines TRBV20-1 with TRBJ1-6; no firm D call. Germline CDR1 reads DFQATT; CDR2 reads SNEGSKA (reference sequence). The CDR3 runs 14 residues. Trimming stripped 6 bases from V and 0 bases from J, with 9 bases between. As DNA, the CDR3 is TGCAGTGCCAACCGGGACTCCTATAATTCACCCCTCCACTTT. Translation gives CSANRDSYNSPLHF.

This clonotype was counted at least ten times. CDR3 coding DNA: TGTGCCAGCAGCACCACAGGGGTCCAAAACAATCAGCCCCAGCATTTT. Translated: CASSTTGVQNNQPQHF. V gene TRBV11-2 combines with J gene TRBJ1-5; TRBD1 agrees at 7 bases. V gave up 5 bases and J gave up 3 bases; unmatched junction bases: 10. The CDR3 spans 16 residues. Germline lookup yields CDR1 SGHAT and CDR2 FQNNGV.

In this sample, this clonotype turned up many times. The chain carries TRBV27 and TRBJ2-7; D possibly corresponds to TRBD2 (6 bases). The CDR3 has 14 amino acids. CDR1 and CDR2 from the germline V gene are MNHEY and SMNVEV (reference sequence). V dropped 1 base and J dropped 5 bases, with 12 bases sitting between them. The CDR3 reads CASSLFGGANEQYF. CDR3 coding DNA: TGTGCCAGCAGTTTATTCGGAGGGGCCAACGAGCAGTACTTC.

In this sample, this clonotype turned up many times. This chain links TRBV30 with TRBJ2-4; no reliable D call. V lost 3 bases to trimming and J lost 0 bases, with 6 bases between them. The V gene's germline CDR1 is GTSNPN and CDR2 SVGIG (reference sequence). The CDR3 is 13 amino acids. CDR3 loop: CAWSSIAKNIQYF. The CDR3 nucleotides read TGTGCCTGGAGCAGTATAGCCAAAAACATTCAGTACTTC.

This clonotype was observed at least ten times. CDR3 sequence: CATSETGASHQPQHF. The CDR3, as DNA: TGTGCCACCAGTGAAACCGGGGCCTCCCATCAGCCCCAGCATTTT. The rearrangement joins TRBV24-1 to TRBJ1-5; weak D call: TRBD1 (5 bases). Germline V gives CDR1 KGHDR, CDR2 SFDVKD. The CDR3 loop spans 15 amino acids. Deletions cut 4 bases from V and 5 bases from J, with 14 bases between.

This clonotype was seen a few times. The chain is built from TRBV28 and TRBJ2-2; TRBD1 aligns across 8 bases. This CDR3 has 16 residues. The germline V gene has CDR1 MDHEN and CDR2 SYDVKM. The V gene end was trimmed by 7 bases and the J gene end by 2 bases; junction bases not matched to a gene: 9. Here the CDR3 reads CASTSPPGGNTGELFF. In nucleotides, the CDR3 is TGTGCCAGCACCTCCCCCCCAGGGGGCAACACCGGGGAGCTGTTTTTT.

This clonotype was counted a few times. This sequence may be a read error, since a much larger clone differs from it by one base. This sequence joins TRBV10-3 and TRBJ2-2; 9 bases fit TRBD2. J gave up 5 bases and V 11 bases, and 9 bases lay outside the gene matches. Germline CDR1 ENHRY, CDR2 SYGVKD. The CDR3 extends over 14 amino acids. The CDR3 loop reads CAVAGLAWTGELFF. DNA of the CDR3: TGTGCCGTCGCGGGACTAGCCTGGACCGGGGAGCTGTTTTTT.

This clonotype was recorded many times. The chain combines TRBV9 with TRBJ2-7; no definite D call. With 0 bases removed from V and 4 bases from J, the gap between germline ends came to 8 bases. There are 13 residues in the CDR3. The V gene's germline CDR1 is SGDLS and CDR2 YYNGEE. CDR3 coding DNA: TGTGCCAGCAGCGTAGCCCCGCAGTACGAGCAGTACTTC. Translated: CASSVAPQYEQYF. The full variable domain, with the rest looked up from reference TRBV9 and TRBJ2-7, is DSGVTQTPKHLITATGQRVTLRCSPRSGDLSVYWYQQSLDQGLQFLIQYYNGEERAKGNILERFSAQQFPDLHSELNLSSLELGDSALYFCASSVAPQYEQYFGPGTRLTVT.

This sequence joins TRBV28 and TRBJ2-7; maybe TRBD2 (6 bases). The CDR3 length is 13 residues. In germline, CDR1 is MDHEN, CDR2 SYDVKM. The ends were cut back, 7 bases at V and 3 bases at J, with 13 bases in the middle. For the CDR3, the DNA is TGTGCCAGCAAGCGGGCTCGCCGCTACGAGCAGTACTTC. Its translation: CASKRARRYEQYF.

This clonotype was counted ten times or more. The chain carries TRBV7-2 and TRBJ2-7, with a tentative D call TRBD2 (5 bases). Germline assignment: CDR1 SGHTA and CDR2 FQGNSA. Between the trimmed V and J ends, which lost 5 bases and 0 bases, there was a span of 17 bases. This CDR3 region has 16 residues. CDR3 coding DNA: TGTGCCAGCAGCCCCGGTGGCGGGTACAGCTCCTACGAGCAGTACTTC. Translated: CASSPGGGYSSYEQYF.

V and J are TRBV4-1 and TRBJ2-4; D unclear. Between the trimmed V and J ends, which lost 1 base and 1 base, there was a span of 14 bases. CDR3 length equals 17 residues. Germline lookup yields CDR1 MGHRA and CDR2 YSYEKL. The CDR3, as DNA: TGCGCCAGCAGCCAAGTTTTAATTCCGGCGGCCAAAAACATTCAGTACTTC. This translates into CASSQVLIPAAKNIQYF.

This clonotype was seen many times. This chain links TRBV29-1 with TRBJ2-7; 8 bases are a match to TRBD2. CDR3 length equals 14 residues. With 7 bases clipped from V and 6 bases from J, the junction kept 14 bases outside the gene matches. Germline CDR1 reads SQVTM; CDR2 reads ANQGSEA. CDR3 protein: CSATPGLGSREQYF. CDR3 sequence (DNA): TGCAGCGCAACCCCGGGACTAGGTTCGCGCGAGCAGTACTTC.

This clonotype appeared a few times. The chain links TRBV4-1 to TRBJ2-7; 10 nucleotides line up with TRBD2. With V trimmed by 1 base and J by 3 bases, 9 bases remained unmatched. From germline, CDR1 is MGHRA and CDR2 YSYEKL. The CDR3 sequence is 17 residues long. In nucleotides, the CDR3 is TGCGCCAGCAGCCAAGGTCCCGGGACTAGCGAGAACTACGAGCAGTACTTC. Encoded protein: CASSQGPGTSENYEQYF.

This clonotype was recorded at least ten times. The V call is TRBV6-5, the J call TRBJ1-5; no reliable D call. The length of the CDR3 is 13 residues. Trimming stripped 6 bases from V and 3 bases from J, with 9 bases between. Germline V gives CDR1 MNHEY, CDR2 SVGAGI. In DNA form, the CDR3 reads TGTGCCAGCAGGGTGCTCTCCAATCAGCCCCAGCATTTT. Translating it yields CASRVLSNQPQHF.

This clonotype has a count of ten or more. The chain couples TRBV12-3 or TRBV12-4 to TRBJ2-7; possible D gene TRBD2, 5 bases. V was shortened by 1 base and J by 4 bases, with 14 bases between the two germline ends. The CDR3 length is 15 residues. The CDR3 DNA reads as TGTGCCAGCAGTTTAGGAGGCGGGCCTGATTACGAGCAGTACTTC. This gives the protein CASSLGGGPDYEQYF.

This clonotype was counted ten times or more. The chain joins TRBV7-2 to TRBJ2-7; TRBD1 aligns across 8 bases. The length of the CDR3 is 14 residues. V gave up 4 bases and J gave up 3 bases; unmatched junction bases: 5. CDR1 and CDR2 (germline): SGHTA, FQGNSA. The CDR3: CASSSATGGYEQYF. For the CDR3, the DNA is TGTGCCAGCAGCTCAGCAACAGGGGGCTACGAGCAGTACTTC.

This clonotype was seen many times. The chain recombines TRBV20-1 with TRBJ2-5, with a possible D match to TRBD2 (5 bases). The CDR3 extends over 15 amino acids. Germline V gene sequence: CDR1 DFQATT, CDR2 SNEGSKA (reference sequence). With 1 base removed from V and 5 bases from J, the gap between germline ends came to 17 bases. CDR3 sequence (DNA): TGCAGTGCTAGAGGTCAGAGGGCGGTTTGGGAGACCCAGTACTTC. Amino acid sequence: CSARGQRAVWETQYF.

The sample holds many counts of this clonotype. V gene TRBV11-2 combines with J gene TRBJ1-2; D is ambiguous. CDR3 length: 13 residues. The ends were cut back, 6 bases at V and 7 bases at J, with 15 bases in the middle. The germline CDR1 and CDR2 sequences are SGHAT and FQNNGV. This CDR3 is CASSQPRRVGYTF. In nucleotides, the CDR3 is TGTGCCAGCAGTCAACCAAGGCGGGTTGGCTACACCTTC.

This clonotype came up many times. CDR3 bases: TGCAGTGCTAGAGACGACAGGGGGCTTGGTTACACTGAAGCTTTCTTT. Amino acid sequence: CSARDDRGLGYTEAFF. The chain uses TRBV20-1 and TRBJ1-1; TRBD1 matches at 10 bases. The CDR3 extends over 16 amino acids. With 0 bases clipped from V and 3 bases from J, the junction kept 7 bases outside the gene matches. Germline CDR1 and CDR2: DFQATT and SNEGSKA (reference sequence).

In regard to this clonotype: It may be a read error: a sequence one base away is much more abundant. This chain uses TRBV24-1 with TRBJ2-5; maybe TRBD1 (6 bases). This CDR3 contains 16 residues. Germline loops: CDR1 KGHDR, CDR2 SFDVKD. The V and J ends lost 4 bases and 2 bases respectively, with 16 bases between them. The CDR3 loop reads CATSEPSLGQQETQYF. The CDR3, as DNA: TGTGCCACCAGTGAGCCGTCCCTGGGACAACAAGAGACCCAGTACTTC.

This clonotype was detected many times. This chain links TRBV12-3 or TRBV12-4 with TRBJ2-7, with TRBD1 matching 7 bases. This CDR3 has 15 residues. After removal of 7 bases from V and 1 base from J, the junction contained 10 bases not matched to a gene. The CDR3 sequence is CASKQRQGGSYEQYF. The DNA for the CDR3 is TGTGCCAGCAAACAACGACAGGGTGGTTCCTACGAGCAGTACTTC.